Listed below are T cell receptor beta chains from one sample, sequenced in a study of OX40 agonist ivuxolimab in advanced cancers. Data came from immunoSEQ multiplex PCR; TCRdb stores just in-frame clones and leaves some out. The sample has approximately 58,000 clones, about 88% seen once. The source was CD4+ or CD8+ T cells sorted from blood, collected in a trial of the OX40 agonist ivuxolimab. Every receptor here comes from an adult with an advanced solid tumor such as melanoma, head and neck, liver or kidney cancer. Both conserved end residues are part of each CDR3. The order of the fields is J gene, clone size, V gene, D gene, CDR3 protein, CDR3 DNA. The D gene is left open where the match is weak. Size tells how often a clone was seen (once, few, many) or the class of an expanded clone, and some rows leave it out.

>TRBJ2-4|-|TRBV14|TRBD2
CASSLLATKNIQYF
TGTGCCAGCAGCTTACTAGCGACCAAAAACATTCAGTACTTC
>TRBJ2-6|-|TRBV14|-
CASSQRGSSSGANVLTF
TGTGCCAGCAGCCAACGGGGGTCGAGCTCTGGGGCCAACGTCCTGACTTTC
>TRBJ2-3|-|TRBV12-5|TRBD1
CASGSQGDTQYF
TGTGCTAGTGGTTCACAGGGGGATACGCAGTATTTT
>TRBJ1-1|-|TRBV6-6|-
CASSYEARNTEAFF
TGTGCCAGCAGTTACGAGGCGAGGAACACTGAAGCTTTCTTT
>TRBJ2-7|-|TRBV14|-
CASSPNWNVRLYEQYF
TGTGCCAGCAGCCCGAATTGGAACGTTCGCCTCTACGAGCAGTACTTC
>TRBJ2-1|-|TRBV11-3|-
CASSFSVSYEQFF
TGTGCCAGCAGCTTTAGTGTCAGCTATGAGCAGTTCTTC
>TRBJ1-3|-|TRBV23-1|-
CASSPNGSPGGGRGNTIYF
TGCGCCAGCAGCCCAAATGGAAGCCCTGGTGGGGGAAGAGGAAACACCATATATTTT
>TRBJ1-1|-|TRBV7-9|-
CASSLGENTEAFF
TGTGCCAGCAGCTTAGGGGAGAACACTGAAGCTTTCTTT
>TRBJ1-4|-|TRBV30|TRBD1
CAWSWDRGEKLFF
TGTGCCTGGAGCTGGGACAGGGGCGAAAAACTGTTTTTT
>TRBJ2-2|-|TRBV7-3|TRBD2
CASSAKGRGSWTGELFF
TGTGCCAGCAGCGCCAAAGGGCGCGGGAGTTGGACCGGGGAGCTGTTTTTT
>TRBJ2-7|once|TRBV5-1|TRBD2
CASTWSSGSRYEQYF
TGCGCCAGCACCTGGAGTAGCGGGAGTCGGTACGAGCAGTACTTC
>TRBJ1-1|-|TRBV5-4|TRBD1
CASSLAGGRMNTEAFF
TGTGCCAGCAGCTTGGCAGGGGGGAGGATGAACACTGAAGCTTTCTTT
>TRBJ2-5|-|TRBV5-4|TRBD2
CASRGPGLGETQYF
TGTGCCAGCAGGGGACCGGGACTAGGGGAGACCCAGTACTTC
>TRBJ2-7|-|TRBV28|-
CASSLLHEQYF
TGTGCCAGCAGTCTCCTCCACGAGCAGTACTTC
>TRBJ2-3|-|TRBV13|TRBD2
CASVASGRPSTDTQYF
TGTGCCAGCGTCGCTAGCGGGAGGCCTAGCACAGATACGCAGTATTTT
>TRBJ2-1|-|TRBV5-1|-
CASSLAGIVAYNEQFF
TGCGCCAGCAGCTTGGCCGGGATTGTGGCGTACAATGAGCAGTTCTTC
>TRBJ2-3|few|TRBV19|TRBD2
CASSMQGTSGSYPDTQYF
TGTGCCAGTAGTATGCAGGGGACTAGCGGGAGTTACCCAGATACGCAGTATTTT
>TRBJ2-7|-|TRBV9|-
CASSEQYF
TGTGCCAGCTCGGAGCAGTACTTC
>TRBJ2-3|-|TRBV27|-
CASSLSIGITDTQYF
TGTGCCAGCAGTTTATCGATAGGGATCACAGATACGCAGTATTTT
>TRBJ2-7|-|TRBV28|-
CASSLGTVYEQYF
TGTGCCAGCAGTCTCGGGACCGTTTACGAGCAGTACTTC
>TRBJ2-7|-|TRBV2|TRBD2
CASKIGLAYEQYF
TGTGCCAGCAAGATTGGACTAGCCTACGAGCAGTACTTC
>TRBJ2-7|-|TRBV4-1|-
CASSPRDISYEQYF
TGCGCCAGCAGCCCCCGGGACATAAGCTACGAGCAGTACTTC
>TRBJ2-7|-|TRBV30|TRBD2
CAWSPGGAYEQYF
TGTGCCTGGAGTCCGGGGGGGGCCTACGAGCAGTACTTC
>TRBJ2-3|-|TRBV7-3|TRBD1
CASSLSGQGAHTQYF
TGTGCCAGCAGCTTAAGCGGGCAGGGGGCCCATACGCAGTATTTT
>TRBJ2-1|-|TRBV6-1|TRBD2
CASSDQAGAASYNEQFF
TGTGCCAGCAGTGACCAAGCGGGAGCGGCCTCCTACAATGAGCAGTTCTTC
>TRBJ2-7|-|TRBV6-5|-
CASSFRGEGYEQYF
TGTGCCAGCAGTTTCAGGGGTGAGGGCTACGAGCAGTACTTC
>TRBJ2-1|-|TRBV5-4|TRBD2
CASSLAGGSDEQFF
TGTGCCAGCAGTCTAGCGGGAGGGAGTGATGAGCAGTTCTTC
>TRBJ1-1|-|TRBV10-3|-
CAIRRGEGPEAFF
TGTGCCATCAGGAGGGGGGAGGGGCCTGAAGCTTTCTTT
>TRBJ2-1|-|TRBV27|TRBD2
CASSLAGFNNEQFF
TGTGCCAGCAGTCTAGCGGGATTCAACAATGAGCAGTTCTTC
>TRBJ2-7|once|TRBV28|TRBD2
CASRRTSGSSYEQYF
TGTGCCAGCAGAAGGACTAGCGGATCCTCCTACGAGCAGTACTTC
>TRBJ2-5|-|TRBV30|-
CAWTKTGGGETQYF
TGTGCCTGGACAAAGACTGGTGGTGGGGAGACCCAGTACTTC
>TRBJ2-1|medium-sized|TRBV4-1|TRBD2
CASSQAAGLAGDSSYNEQFF
TGCGCCAGCAGCCAAGCCGCGGGACTAGCGGGAGATAGTTCCTACAATGAGCAGTTCTTC
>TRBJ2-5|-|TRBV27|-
CASSNTRGTQYF
TGTGCCAGCAGCAATACGAGGGGGACCCAGTACTTC
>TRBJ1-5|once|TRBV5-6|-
CASSTGTAHQPQHF
TGTGCCAGCAGCACGGGGACCGCGCATCAGCCCCAGCATTTT
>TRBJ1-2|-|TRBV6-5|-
CASRLQGFGYTF
TGTGCCAGCAGATTACAGGGTTTTGGCTACACCTTC
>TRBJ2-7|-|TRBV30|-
CAWSLGQYEQYF
TGTGCCTGGAGTCTAGGTCAGTACGAGCAGTACTTC
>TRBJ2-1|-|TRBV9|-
CASSYSASHNEQFF
TGTGCCAGCAGCTATTCAGCGAGCCACAATGAGCAGTTCTTC
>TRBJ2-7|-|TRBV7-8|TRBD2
CASSLAPGTSGYFAYEQYF
TGTGCCAGCAGCTTAGCTCCAGGGACTAGCGGGTATTTTGCGTACGAGCAGTACTTC
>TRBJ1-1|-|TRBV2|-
CASMRGVNTEAFF
TGTGCCAGCATGAGGGGAGTGAACACTGAAGCTTTCTTT
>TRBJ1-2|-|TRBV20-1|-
CSASLAGGYTF
TGCAGTGCTAGCTTGGCAGGGGGCTACACCTTC
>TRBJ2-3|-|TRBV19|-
CASSPGTTDTQYF
TGTGCCAGTAGCCCCGGGACAACAGATACGCAGTATTTT
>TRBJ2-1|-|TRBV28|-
CASSPTLAGSYNEQFF
TGTGCCAGCAGTCCGACGCTAGCTGGCTCCTACAATGAGCAGTTCTTC
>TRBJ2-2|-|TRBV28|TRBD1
CATIKQGATGELFF
TGTGCCACCATTAAACAGGGGGCGACCGGGGAACTGTTTTTT
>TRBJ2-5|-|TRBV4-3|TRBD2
CASSRIAGGWETQYF
TGCGCCAGCAGCCGAATAGCGGGAGGGTGGGAGACCCAGTACTTC
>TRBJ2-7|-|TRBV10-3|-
CAISESMGYGSYEQYF
TGTGCCATCAGTGAGTCGATGGGTTACGGCTCCTACGAGCAGTACTTC
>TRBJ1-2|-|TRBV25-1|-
CASSEVDRGFWGYTF
TGTGCCAGCAGTGAGGTGGACAGAGGTTTTTGGGGCTACACCTTC
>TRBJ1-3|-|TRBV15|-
CATSREMSASGNTIYF
TGTGCCACCAGCAGAGAAATGTCAGCCTCTGGAAACACCATATATTTT
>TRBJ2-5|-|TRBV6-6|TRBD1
CASSYRDRYQETQYF
TGTGCCAGCAGTTACCGGGACAGATACCAAGAGACCCAGTACTTC
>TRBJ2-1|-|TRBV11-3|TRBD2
CASSLGLAGAGYNEQFF
TGTGCCAGCAGCTTGGGACTAGCGGGAGCCGGGTACAATGAGCAGTTCTTC
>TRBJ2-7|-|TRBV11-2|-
CASSLSSLGNYEQYF
TGTGCCAGCAGCTTGAGTAGCTTGGGAAACTACGAGCAGTACTTC